The entry below gives a single TCR beta chain sequence along with its context. This clone showed up just once. The target of this receptor is not known. No clone much larger than this one lies a single base away; base qualities are absent. To identify antigen-specific CD4+ T cell clonotypes by their expansion, the ViraFEST assay first stimulated PBMC with viral peptide pools and then applied TCR sequencing. After 10 to 11 days of culture, CD4+ T cells were isolated with the EasySep CD4+ T cell isolation kit. Each participant got two doses of an mRNA SARS-CoV-2 vaccine, either BNT162b2 or mRNA-1273. Negative nucleocapsid antibody results before and after vaccination confirmed that the healthy vaccine recipients had no prior SARS-CoV-2 infection. Each well held fewer than 2.5 million PBMC cultured in IMDM containing approximately 5.2% human AB serum, roughly 9.9 IU/ml IL-2 and gentamicin, along with around 11 ug/ml peptides. On days 3 and 7, half of the culture medium was replaced with fresh IL-2-containing medium. Unless otherwise noted, each peptide stimulation condition was cultured in triplicate wells. Using Ficoll-Paque Plus gradient centrifugation, PBMC were separated from whole blood and then either used fresh or cryopreserved at -140C. The overlapping peptide pools covered the spike proteins of SARS-CoV-2 as well as those of the common cold coronaviruses HCoV-NL63, HCoV-OC43 and HCoV-229E. The QIAamp micro DNA kit was used to extract genomic DNA from the cultured CD4+ T cells.

The sample is drawn from a study of vaccination effects on CD4 cells after COVID-19 (dated by TCRdb to 2022 to 2024). Regarding the study in general: Across the study, the median time from the second dose to post-vaccine sampling was 72 days (range 14 to 241). In the study, cultures from other donors were sequenced using the Oncomine TCR Beta short-read assay on an Illumina iSeq 100. The full study included approximately nine COVID-19 convalescent patients and a few SARS-CoV-2-naive healthy vaccine recipients. SARS-CoV-2 spike-specific CD4+ TCR repertoires from before and after mRNA vaccination were compared in COVID-19 convalescent patients and in infection-naive vaccine recipients. Overall study results and their limits: Limitations of the study were the small number of convalescent patients and the absence of early post-infection timepoints. Among healthy vaccine recipients, nearly all vaccine-induced clones were SARS-CoV-2 mono-reactive, and only 1 of 255 was cross-reactive with common cold coronaviruses. At late post-vaccination timepoints, both infection-induced and vaccine-induced clones showed marked clonal contraction, consistent with waning T cell responses.

Libraries were constructed by the immunoSEQ multiplex PCR assay. DNA from the CD4+ T cells that had been cultured and isolated underwent TCR beta CDR3 sequencing. As for how the authors treated the data: Non-productive TCR sequences were removed and reads were trimmed to the CDR3 region, keeping CDR3s of at least 7 amino acids. Antigen-specific clonotypes were identified with the MANAFEST web app by comparing expansion in peptide wells against reference cultures. For clones to be considered positive, expansion at FDR<0.05 versus reference and all other wells, an odds ratio above 5, and a frequency above 0.1% in two replicate wells were required. A clonotype was called cross-reactive if it was significantly expanded both in SARS-CoV-2 spike wells and in at least one common cold coronavirus spike condition. Levenshtein distance calculated with the stringdist R package was used to assess CDR3 similarity, and unrooted trees were constructed with ape in R 3.6.1. TCRdb provides this immuneACCESS table in a form limited to in-frame rearrangements. Some clones are lacking; in checked studies, under half of them reflect an unresolved V gene, and why the rest are absent is not known. The DNA was the basis for D and trimming; V, J and clone size are from that table. The sample table lists fewer than 25,000 clones, roughly 72% of them with a count of one. The biggest ten clones account for roughly a tenth of the sample.

A distance of 19 bases separates the germline ends of V and J, which lose 0 bases and 6 bases respectively. The germline V gene yields SGDLS for CDR1 and YYNGEE for CDR2. The CDR3 holds 16 amino acids from the cysteine to the phenylalanine. Solely the CDR3 DNA is kept, with 48 bases framed from the first base. This sequence was found in a human donor who received a COVID-19 vaccine. The sequencing here drew on CD4+ T cells from PBMCs cultured with HCoV-NL63 spike peptides, taken after COVID-19 vaccination. What the cell subset or site label conveys for this sample: HCoV-NL63 spike overlapping peptide pool stimulation. Recombination connected TRBV9 to TRBJ2-7; the best D guess is TRBD2, with 5 bases matching. Here the CDR3 is given as CASSVGPPGWVSEQYF. The nucleotides read TGTGCCAGCAGCGTAGGACCCCCGGGATGGGTATCCGAGCAGTACTTC.